The subject of this entry is one T cell receptor (beta chain). Its antigen is as yet unknown. This CDR3 spans 15 amino acids. The V gene's germline CDR1 is KGHSH and CDR2 LQKENI. V shed 6 bases and J shed 3 bases, with 17 bases lying between them. This specimen comes from a study of beta chain features in type 1 diabetes. The overall study: Examined across all samples were some 110,000,000 sorted cells. Findings of the study overall: Shortening that was moderate but significant affected the TCRB CDR3s of Type 1 diabetes patients in all four CD4+ subsets. Relative to healthy donors, patients appeared to have naive, central memory and Treg TCRB repertoires that were more similar.

All of the isolated RNA was reverse transcribed, so expressed TCRB transcripts were sequenced. Sequencing was performed with immunoSEQ multiplex PCR; in TCRdb, only in-frame clones are kept and a portion is missing. The table includes fewer than 450,000 clones, 13% detected once. Sorting of CD4+ naive, central memory, regulatory and stem cell-like memory cells was performed via CD45RO/CCR7/CD25/CD127/CD95/CD27. This TCR was recovered from a woman aged 18-29 years with type 1 diabetes. The V gene is TRBV18, the J gene TRBJ2-5, with D possibly matching TRBD2 (6 bases). The specimen was naive CD4+ T cells from blood. DNA for the CDR3: TGTGCCAGCTCTCCGAGCCCCATAGCGGAAGAGACCCAGTACTTC. Translating gives CASSPSPIAEETQYF.